This TCR beta chain is from a study of OX40 agonist ivuxolimab in advanced cancers. The wider study: People who had prior anti-PD-1, anti-PD-L1 or anti-CTLA-4 therapy could take part, and under 50% had some.

The CDR3 has 14 amino acids. Germline V gene lookup returns CDR1 SGHDT and CDR2 YYEEEE. Trimming took off 2 bases at V and 2 bases at J, with 10 bases between the two ends. Assay: immunoSEQ multiplex PCR; the TCRdb copy retains only in-frame clones and omits some. The sample has roughly 75,000 clones; approximately 90% are singletons. Worth noting for this clone: Its antigen is still unknown.

Study outcomes and limitations: At 0.1 to 3.0 mg/kg and by week 6, clonal expansion occurred in CD4+ and CD8+ blood T cells.

Sample: CD4+ or CD8+ T cells sorted from blood, taken in a trial of the OX40 agonist ivuxolimab. This chain uses TRBV5-6 with TRBJ2-5; D gene ambiguous. This TCR derives from an adult with an advanced solid tumor such as melanoma, head and neck, liver or kidney cancer. CDR3 protein: CASSLWDRQETQYF. The CDR3 nucleotides read TGTGCCAGCAGCTTATGGGATAGACAAGAGACCCAGTACTTC.